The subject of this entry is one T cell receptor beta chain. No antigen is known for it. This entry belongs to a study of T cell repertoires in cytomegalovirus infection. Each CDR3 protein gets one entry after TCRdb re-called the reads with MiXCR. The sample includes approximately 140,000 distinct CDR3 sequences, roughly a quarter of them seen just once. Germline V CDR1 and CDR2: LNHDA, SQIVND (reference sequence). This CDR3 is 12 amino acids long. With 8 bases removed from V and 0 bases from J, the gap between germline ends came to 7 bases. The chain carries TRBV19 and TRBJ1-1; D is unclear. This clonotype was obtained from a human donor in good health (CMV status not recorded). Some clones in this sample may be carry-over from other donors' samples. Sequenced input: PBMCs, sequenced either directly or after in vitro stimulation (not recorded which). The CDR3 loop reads CASRSMNTEAFF. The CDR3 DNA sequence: TGTGCCAGTCGTAGTATGAACACTGAAGCTTTCTTT.